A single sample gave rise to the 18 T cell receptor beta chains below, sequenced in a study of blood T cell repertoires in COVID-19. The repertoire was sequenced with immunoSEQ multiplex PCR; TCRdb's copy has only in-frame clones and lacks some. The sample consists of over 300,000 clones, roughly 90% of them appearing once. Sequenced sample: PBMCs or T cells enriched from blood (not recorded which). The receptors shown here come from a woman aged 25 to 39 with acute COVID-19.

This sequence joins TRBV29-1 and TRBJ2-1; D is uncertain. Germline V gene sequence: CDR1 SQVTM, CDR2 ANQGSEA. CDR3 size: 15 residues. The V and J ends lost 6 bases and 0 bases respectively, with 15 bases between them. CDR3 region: CSVAGELSSYNEQFF. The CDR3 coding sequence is TGCAGCGTCGCCGGTGAGCTTAGCTCCTACAATGAGCAGTTCTTC.

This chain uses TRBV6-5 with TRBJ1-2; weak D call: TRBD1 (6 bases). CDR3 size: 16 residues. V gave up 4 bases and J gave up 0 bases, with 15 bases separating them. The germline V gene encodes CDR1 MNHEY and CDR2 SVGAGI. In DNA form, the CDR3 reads TGTGCCAGCAGTTCCGAGCCTCAGGGGACTAACTATGGCTACACCTTC. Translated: CASSSEPQGTNYGYTF.

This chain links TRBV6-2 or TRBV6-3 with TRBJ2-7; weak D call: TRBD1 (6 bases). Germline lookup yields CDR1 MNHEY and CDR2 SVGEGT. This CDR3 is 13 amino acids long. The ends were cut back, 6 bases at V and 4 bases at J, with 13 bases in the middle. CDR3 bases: TGTGCCAGCAGCCCACGGACAGTATACGAGCAGTACTTC. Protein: CASSPRTVYEQYF.

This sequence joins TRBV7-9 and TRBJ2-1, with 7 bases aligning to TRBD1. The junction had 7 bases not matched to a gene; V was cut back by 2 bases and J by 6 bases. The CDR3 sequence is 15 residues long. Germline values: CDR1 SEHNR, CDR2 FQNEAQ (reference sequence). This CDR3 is CASSLLKTGSNEQFF. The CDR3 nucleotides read TGTGCCAGCAGCTTACTAAAGACAGGGTCCAATGAGCAGTTCTTC.

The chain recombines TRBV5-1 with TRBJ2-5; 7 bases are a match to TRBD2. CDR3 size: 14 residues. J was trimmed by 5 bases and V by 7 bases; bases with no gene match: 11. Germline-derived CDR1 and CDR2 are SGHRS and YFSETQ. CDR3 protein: CASALGGQYETQYF. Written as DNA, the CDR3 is TGCGCCAGCGCCCTGGGAGGGCAGTACGAGACCCAGTACTTC. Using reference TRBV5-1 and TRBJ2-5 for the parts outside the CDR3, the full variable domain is KAGVTQTPRYLIKTRGQQVTLSCSPISGHRSVSWYQQTPGQGLQFLFEYFSETQRNKGNFPGRFSGRQFSNSRSEMNVSTLELGDSALYLCASALGGQYETQYFGPGTRLLVL.

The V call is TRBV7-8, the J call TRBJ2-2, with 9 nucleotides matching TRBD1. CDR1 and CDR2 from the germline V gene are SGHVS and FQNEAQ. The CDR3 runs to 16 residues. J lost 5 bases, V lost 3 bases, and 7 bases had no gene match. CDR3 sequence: CASSFSKGQGTGELFF. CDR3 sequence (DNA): TGTGCCAGCAGCTTTAGCAAAGGACAGGGGACCGGGGAGCTGTTTTTT. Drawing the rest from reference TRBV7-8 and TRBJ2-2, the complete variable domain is GAGVSQSPRYKVAKRGQDVALRCDPISGHVSLFWYQQALGQGPEFLTYFQNEAQLDKSGLPSDRFFAERPEGSVSTLKIQRTQQEDSAVYLCASSFSKGQGTGELFFGEGSRLTVL.

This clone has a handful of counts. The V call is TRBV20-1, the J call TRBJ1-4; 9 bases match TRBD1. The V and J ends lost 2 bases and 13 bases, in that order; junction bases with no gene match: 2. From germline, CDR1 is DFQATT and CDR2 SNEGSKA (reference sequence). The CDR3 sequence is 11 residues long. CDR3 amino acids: CSARWGQGLFF. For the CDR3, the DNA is TGCAGTGCTAGATGGGGACAGGGACTGTTTTTT.

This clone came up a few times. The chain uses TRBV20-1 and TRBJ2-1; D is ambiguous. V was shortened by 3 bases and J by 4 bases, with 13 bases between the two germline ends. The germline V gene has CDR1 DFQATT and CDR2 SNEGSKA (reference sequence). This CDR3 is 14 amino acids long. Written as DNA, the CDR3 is TGCAGTGCTAGTGGCACAGTCCAATACAATGAGCAGTTCTTC. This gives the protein CSASGTVQYNEQFF.

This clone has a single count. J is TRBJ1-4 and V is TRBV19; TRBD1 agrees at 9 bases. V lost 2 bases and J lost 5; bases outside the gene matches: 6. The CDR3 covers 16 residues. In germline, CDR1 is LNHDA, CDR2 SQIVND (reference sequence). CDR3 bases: TGTGCCAGTAGTATACCGGGACAGGGTCGGAATGAAAAACTGTTTTTT. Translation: CASSIPGQGRNEKLFF.

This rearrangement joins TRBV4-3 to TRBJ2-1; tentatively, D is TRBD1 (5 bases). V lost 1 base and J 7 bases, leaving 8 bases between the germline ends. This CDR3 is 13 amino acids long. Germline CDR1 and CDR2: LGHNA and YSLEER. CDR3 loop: CASSQGPGNEQFF. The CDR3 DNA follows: TGCGCCAGCAGCCAAGGTCCAGGGAATGAGCAGTTCTTC.

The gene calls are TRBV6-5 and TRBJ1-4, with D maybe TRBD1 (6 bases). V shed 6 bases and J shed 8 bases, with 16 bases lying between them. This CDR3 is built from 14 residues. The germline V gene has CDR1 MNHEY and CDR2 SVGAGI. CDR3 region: CASSEIPGAEKLFF. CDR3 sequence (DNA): TGTGCCAGCAGCGAGATACCAGGGGCGGAAAAACTGTTTTTT.

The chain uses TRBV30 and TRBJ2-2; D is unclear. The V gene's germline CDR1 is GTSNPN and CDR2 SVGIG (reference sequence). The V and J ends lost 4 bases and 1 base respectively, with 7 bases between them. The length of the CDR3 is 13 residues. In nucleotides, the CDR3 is TGTGCCTGGAAAAGAGGGAACACCGGGGAGCTGTTTTTT. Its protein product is CAWKRGNTGELFF.

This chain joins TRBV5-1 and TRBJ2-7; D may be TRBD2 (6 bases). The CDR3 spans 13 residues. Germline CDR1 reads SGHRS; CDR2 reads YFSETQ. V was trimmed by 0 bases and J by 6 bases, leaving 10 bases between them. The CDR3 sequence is CASSLDSSGEQYF. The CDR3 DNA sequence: TGCGCCAGCAGCTTGGACAGTAGCGGCGAGCAGTACTTC. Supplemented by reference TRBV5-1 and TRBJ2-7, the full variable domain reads KAGVTQTPRYLIKTRGQQVTLSCSPISGHRSVSWYQQTPGQGLQFLFEYFSETQRNKGNFPGRFSGRQFSNSRSEMNVSTLELGDSALYLCASSLDSSGEQYFGPGTRLTVT.

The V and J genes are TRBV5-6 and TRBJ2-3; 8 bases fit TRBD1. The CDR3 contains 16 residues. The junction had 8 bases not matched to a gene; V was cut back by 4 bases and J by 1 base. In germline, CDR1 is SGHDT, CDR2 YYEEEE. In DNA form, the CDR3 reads TGTGCCAGCAGCCTCCCCAGGGGGCGCGGCACAGATACGCAGTATTTT. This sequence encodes CASSLPRGRGTDTQYF.

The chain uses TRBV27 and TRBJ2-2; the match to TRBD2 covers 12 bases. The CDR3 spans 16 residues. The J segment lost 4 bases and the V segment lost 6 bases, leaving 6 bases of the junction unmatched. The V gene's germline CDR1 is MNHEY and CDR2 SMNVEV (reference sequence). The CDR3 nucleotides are TGTGCCAGCAGAAAACTAGCGGGGGGACCCACCGGGGAGCTGTTTTTT. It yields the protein CASRKLAGGPTGELFF.

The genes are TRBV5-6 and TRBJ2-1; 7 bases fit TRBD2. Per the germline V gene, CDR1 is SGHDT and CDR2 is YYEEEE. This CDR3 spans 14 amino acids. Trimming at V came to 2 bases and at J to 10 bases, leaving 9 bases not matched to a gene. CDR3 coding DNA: TGTGCCAGCAGCTTCGGGACTACCTCCCGGGAGCAGTTCTTC. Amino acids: CASSFGTTSREQFF.

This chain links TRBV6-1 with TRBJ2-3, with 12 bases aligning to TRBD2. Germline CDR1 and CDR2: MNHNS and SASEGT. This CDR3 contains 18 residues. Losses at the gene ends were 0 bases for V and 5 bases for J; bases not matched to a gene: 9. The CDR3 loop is CASSEAPSGGAGIDTQYF. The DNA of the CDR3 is TGTGCCAGCAGTGAAGCCCCTAGCGGGGGGGCAGGAATAGATACGCAGTATTTT.

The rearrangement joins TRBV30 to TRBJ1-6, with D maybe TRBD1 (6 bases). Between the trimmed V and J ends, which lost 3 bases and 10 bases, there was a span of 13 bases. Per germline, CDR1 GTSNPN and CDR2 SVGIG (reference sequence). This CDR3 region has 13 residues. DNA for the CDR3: TGTGCCTGGAGCCGGGGGGGCTACTCACCCCTCCACTTT. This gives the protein CAWSRGGYSPLHF.